This T cell receptor beta chain originates from a study of blood T cell repertoires in COVID-19 (TCRdb year 2020). About the study as a whole: The collaborator samples originated in the United States, Italy and Spain and spanned the acute and convalescent phases of COVID-19. HLA class I and class II types, where available, came from metadata supplied by the sample provider rather than from assay-based typing. Samples were obtained from the ongoing ImmuneRACE study (first 160 participants) and from 1,000 to 1,500 subjects provided by 6 global collaborators. The prospective study material was composed of cDNA or gDNA derived from T cells, B-cell-depleted T cells, or PBMCs. The repertoires were released in a freely available public database intended as a resource for research on the immune response to SARS-CoV-2. The dataset comprised deeply sampled blood TCRbeta repertoires from subjects exposed to, actively infected with, or recovered from COVID-19. Sample metadata almost always included a de-identified subject ID, COVID-19 status, age in years and sex.

The CDR3 goes from the cysteine to the phenylalanine over 15 residues. The DNA shown is the 45-base CDR3, in frame from base 1. CDR1 and CDR2, per the germline V gene, are KGHSH and LQKENI. V drops 5 bases and J drops 1 base, leaving 14 bases in between. The paper's findings and limits, for the study overall: The quantity of clinical and demographic metadata differed by source and by participant and was supplied without curation.

TCRbeta CDR3 regions were amplified from genomic DNA by means of the immunoSEQ Assay, a bias-controlled multiplex PCR. The authors' analysis ran thus. Within the assay, amplification of reference gene primers was used to estimate how many nucleated cells each sample contained. Sequence reads were collapsed and filtered to measure the absolute abundance of every unique TCRbeta CDR3 rearrangement. For each sample, productive Simpson clonality was calculated by taking the square root of Simpson's diversity index across productive rearrangements. What TCRdb holds here is the immuneACCESS table cut down to in-frame rearrangements. Part of the clones is not present; checked against another copy, under half of the missing clones reflect an unresolved V gene, and the others are unexplained. Clone size and the V and J calls come from that table; the DNA yielded D and trimming. This sample has 180,000 or so clones in its table, and around 85% of those were observed once. Roughly 9.8% of the sample belongs to the ten largest clones.

Collaborating institutions collected whole blood in K2EDTA tubes following their own protocols. Collaborator samples were shipped for TCRbeta analysis as frozen whole blood, isolated PBMCs, or DNA extracted from either sample type. This clone has just a few counts. Which antigen it targets is not known. Base qualities were left out, and no much larger clone turns up one base away. Specimen: peripheral blood. This clonotype was obtained from an elderly woman with acute or convalescent COVID-19. The sequence is built from TRBV18 and TRBJ1-1; a weak D assignment points to TRBD1 (6 bases agree). The CDR3 region has the sequence CASSELQGRNTEAFF. The nucleotides are TGTGCCAGCTCAGAACTACAGGGACGGAACACTGAAGCTTTCTTT.